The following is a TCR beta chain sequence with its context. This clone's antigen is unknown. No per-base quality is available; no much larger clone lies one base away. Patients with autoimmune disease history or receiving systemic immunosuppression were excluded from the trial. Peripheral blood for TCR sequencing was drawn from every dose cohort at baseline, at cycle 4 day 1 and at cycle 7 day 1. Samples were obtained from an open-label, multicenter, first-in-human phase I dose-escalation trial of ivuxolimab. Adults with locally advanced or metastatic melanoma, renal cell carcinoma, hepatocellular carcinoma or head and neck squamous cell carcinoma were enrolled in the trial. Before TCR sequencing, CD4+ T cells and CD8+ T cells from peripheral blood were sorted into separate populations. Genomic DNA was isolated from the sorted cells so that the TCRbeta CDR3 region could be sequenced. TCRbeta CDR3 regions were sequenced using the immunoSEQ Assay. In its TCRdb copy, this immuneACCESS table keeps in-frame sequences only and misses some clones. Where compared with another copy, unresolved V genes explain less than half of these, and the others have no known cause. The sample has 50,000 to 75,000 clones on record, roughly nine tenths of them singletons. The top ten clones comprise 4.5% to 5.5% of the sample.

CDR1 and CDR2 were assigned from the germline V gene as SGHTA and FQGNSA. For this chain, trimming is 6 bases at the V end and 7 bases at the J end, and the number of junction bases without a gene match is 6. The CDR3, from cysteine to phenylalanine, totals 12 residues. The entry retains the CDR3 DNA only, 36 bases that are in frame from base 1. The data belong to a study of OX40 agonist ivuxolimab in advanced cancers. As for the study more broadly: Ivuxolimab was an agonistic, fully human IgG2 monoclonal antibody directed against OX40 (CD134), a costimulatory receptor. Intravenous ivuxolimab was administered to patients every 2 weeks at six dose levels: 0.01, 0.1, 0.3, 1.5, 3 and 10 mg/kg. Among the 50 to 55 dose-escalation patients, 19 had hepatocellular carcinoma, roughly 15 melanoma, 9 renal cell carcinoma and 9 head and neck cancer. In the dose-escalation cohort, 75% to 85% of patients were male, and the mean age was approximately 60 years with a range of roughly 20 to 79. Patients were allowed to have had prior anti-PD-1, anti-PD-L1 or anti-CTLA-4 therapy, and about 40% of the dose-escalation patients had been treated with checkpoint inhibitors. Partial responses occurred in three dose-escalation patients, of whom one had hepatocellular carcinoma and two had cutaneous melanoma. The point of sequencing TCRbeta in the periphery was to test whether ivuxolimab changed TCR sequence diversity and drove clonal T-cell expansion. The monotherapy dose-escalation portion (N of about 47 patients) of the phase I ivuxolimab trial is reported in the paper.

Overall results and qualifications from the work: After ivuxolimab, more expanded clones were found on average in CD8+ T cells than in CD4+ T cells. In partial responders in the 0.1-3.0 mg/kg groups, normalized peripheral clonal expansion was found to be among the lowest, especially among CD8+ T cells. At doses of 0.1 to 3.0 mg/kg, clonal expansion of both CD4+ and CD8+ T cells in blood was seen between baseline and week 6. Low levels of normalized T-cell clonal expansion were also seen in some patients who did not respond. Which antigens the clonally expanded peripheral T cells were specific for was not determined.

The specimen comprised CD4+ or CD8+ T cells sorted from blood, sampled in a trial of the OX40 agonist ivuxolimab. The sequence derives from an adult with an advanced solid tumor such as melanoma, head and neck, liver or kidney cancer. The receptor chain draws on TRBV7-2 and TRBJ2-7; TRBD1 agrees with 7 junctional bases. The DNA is TGTGCCAGCAGTAGACAGGGCGGAGAGCAGTACTTC. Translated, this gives CASSRQGGEQYF.